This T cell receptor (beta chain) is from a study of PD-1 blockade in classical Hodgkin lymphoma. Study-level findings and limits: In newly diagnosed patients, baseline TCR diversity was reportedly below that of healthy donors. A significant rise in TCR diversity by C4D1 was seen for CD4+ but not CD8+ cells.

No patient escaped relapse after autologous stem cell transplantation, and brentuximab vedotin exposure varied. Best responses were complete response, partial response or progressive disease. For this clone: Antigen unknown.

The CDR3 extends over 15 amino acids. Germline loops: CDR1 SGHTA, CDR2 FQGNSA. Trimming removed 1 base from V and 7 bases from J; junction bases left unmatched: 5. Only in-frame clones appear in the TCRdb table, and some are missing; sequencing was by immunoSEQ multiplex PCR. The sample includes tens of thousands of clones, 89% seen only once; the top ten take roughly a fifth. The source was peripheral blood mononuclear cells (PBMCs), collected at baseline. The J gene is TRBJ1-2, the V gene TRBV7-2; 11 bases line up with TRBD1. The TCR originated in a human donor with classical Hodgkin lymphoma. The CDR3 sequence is CASSLDGTGGGGYTF. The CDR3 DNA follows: TGTGCCAGCAGCTTAGACGGGACAGGGGGAGGTGGCTACACCTTC.